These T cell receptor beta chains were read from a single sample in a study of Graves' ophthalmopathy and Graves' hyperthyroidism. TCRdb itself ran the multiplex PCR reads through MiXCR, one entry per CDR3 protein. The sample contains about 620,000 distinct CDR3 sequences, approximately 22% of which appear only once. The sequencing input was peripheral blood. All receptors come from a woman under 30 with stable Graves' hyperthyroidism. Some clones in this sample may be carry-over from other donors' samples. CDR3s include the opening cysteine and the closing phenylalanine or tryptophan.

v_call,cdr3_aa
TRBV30,CAWNGALLTQYF
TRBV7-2,CASSLGGVNQPQHF
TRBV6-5,CASSYKGSGGEAFF
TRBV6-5,CASSYGYPYEQYF
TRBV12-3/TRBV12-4,CVSRAGGITEAFF
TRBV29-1,CSVPQGRETQYF
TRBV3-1,CASSQMQNSGSTIYF
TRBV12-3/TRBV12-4,CASTQRGANVLTF
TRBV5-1,CASSLDGRGSGAGELFF
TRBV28,CASSPRGGYQPQHF
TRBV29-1,CSVGGWQRLQETQYF
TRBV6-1,CASMSGWTEAFF
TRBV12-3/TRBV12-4,CASIQGLRTEAFF
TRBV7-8,CASSLRQGEYYGYTF
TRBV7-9,CASSPTGGSKNIQYF
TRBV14,CASSQAPRWSVQYF
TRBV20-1,CSARGGYYYEQYF
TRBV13,CASSRRLAGDLYQETQYF
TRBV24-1,CATSGQEIQETQYF
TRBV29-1,CSVVTSGTPEQYF
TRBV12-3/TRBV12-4,CASSPDRGRSGELCF
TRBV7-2,CASSPQPGASEAFF
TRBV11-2,CASSLDDQPQHF
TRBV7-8,CASSLDWQPYQPQHF
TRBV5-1,CASSSGSSRYEQYF
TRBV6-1,CASSRGGPYTEAFF
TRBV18,CASSPLSGAEQYF
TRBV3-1,CTSSQGDRAFF
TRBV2,CASGASGRRKNIQYF
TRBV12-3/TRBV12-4,CASSHRDPNTGELFF
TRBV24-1,CATSDPDPRVADTQYF
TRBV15,CATSRDGRFGSIQYF
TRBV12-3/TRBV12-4,CASSLTTWETQYF
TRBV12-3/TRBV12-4,CASNPITYEQYF
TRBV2,CASSVGGIQETQYF
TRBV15,CATSRPGERERETQYF
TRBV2,CASSKDTNTEAFF
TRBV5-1,CASTGQSYEQYF
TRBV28,CASSLRGLGQYF
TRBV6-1,CASSSPQDSKETQYF
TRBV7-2,CASSANQSPYEQYF
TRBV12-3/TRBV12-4,CASSLRPLFGGGTTYEQYF
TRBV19,CASSISKGYEQYF
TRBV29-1,CSVGTGSNTEAFF
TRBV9,CASSVGTAQNTEAFF
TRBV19,CASSMRGRWQETQYF